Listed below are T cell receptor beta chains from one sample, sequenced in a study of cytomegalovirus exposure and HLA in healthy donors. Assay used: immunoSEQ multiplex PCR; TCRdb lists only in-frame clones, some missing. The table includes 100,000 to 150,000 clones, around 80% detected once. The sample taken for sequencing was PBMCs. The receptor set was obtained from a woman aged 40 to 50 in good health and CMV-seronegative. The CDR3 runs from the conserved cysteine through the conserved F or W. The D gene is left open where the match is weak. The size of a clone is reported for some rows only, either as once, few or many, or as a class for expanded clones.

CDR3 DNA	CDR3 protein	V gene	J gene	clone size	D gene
TGCGCCAGCAGCCAAGAACGACAGGGCACCTACGAGCAGTACTTC	CASSQERQGTYEQYF	TRBV4-1	TRBJ2-7	-	TRBD1
TGTGCCAGCAGTATACAGGGTGATCAGCCCCAGCATTTT	CASSIQGDQPQHF	TRBV6-1	TRBJ1-5	-	-
TGTGCCAGCAGCTTCTCCGGGACAGGGGAAGTGAACACCGGGGAGCTGTTTTTT	CASSFSGTGEVNTGELFF	TRBV13	TRBJ2-2	-	TRBD1
TGTGCCATCGCCGGCCGGGGGGGGACCCCTCTCACAGATACGCAGTATTTT	CAIAGRGGTPLTDTQYF	TRBV10-3	TRBJ2-3	-	TRBD2
TGTGCCAGCAGCCCCGGAGGCGGGAGACCAGATACGCAGTATTTT	CASSPGGGRPDTQYF	TRBV7-3	TRBJ2-3	-	TRBD2
TGCGCCAGCAGCCAAGAACCGCGGGGGTCCTATAATTCACCCCTCCACTTT	CASSQEPRGSYNSPLHF	TRBV4-1	TRBJ1-6	-	-
TGTGCCAGCGCGGGAGGCTACAATGAGCAGTTCTTC	CASAGGYNEQFF	TRBV5-4	TRBJ2-1	once	TRBD2
TGTGCCAGCAGTGAAAGCGGGAGGCTTCCTTTGTCTGAGCAGTTCTTC	CASSESGRLPLSEQFF	TRBV6-1	TRBJ2-1	few	TRBD2
TGTGCCAGCAGCTTGGGACACATCAATCAGCCCCAGCATTTT	CASSLGHINQPQHF	TRBV5-6	TRBJ1-5	-	-
TGTGCCAGCAGCCCCGAGTACAATGAGCAGTTCTTC	CASSPEYNEQFF	TRBV7-6	TRBJ2-1	once	-
TGTTCCAGCAGCTTACGGGACAGGGGATTCAATGAAAAACTGTTTTTT	CSSSLRDRGFNEKLFF	TRBV7-9	TRBJ1-4	few	TRBD1
TGTCCCAGCAGTTATTCGGCTAGCGGCACCGGGGAGCTGTTTTTT	CPSSYSASGTGELFF	TRBV6-6	TRBJ2-2	-	TRBD2
TGTGCCACCCTTGGACGGAGGACTAGCGGGAGGGCAGATACGCAGTATTTT	CATLGRRTSGRADTQYF	TRBV2	TRBJ2-3	-	TRBD2
TGTGCCAGCAGTTACTGGCGGGCCCACACCGGGGAGCTGTTTTTT	CASSYWRAHTGELFF	TRBV6-5	TRBJ2-2	-	-
TGTGCCAGCAGCCTCCTGGGGACTAGCACAGATACGCAGTATTTT	CASSLLGTSTDTQYF	TRBV7-8	TRBJ2-3	-	-
TGCGCCAGCAGCTTGGAGGCAGGGGCCTCTGGAAACACCATATATTTT	CASSLEAGASGNTIYF	TRBV5-1	TRBJ1-3	-	-
TGTGCCAGCAGGGGACAGCCTCAAGAGACCCAGTACTTC	CASRGQPQETQYF	TRBV6-1	TRBJ2-5	-	TRBD1
TGTGCCAGCAGCTATGGACAGGGGTTTTACGAGCAGTACTTC	CASSYGQGFYEQYF	TRBV27	TRBJ2-7	-	TRBD1
TGTGCCAGTAGTATAGACTCGTGGAACACTGAAGCTTTCTTT	CASSIDSWNTEAFF	TRBV19	TRBJ1-1	-	-
TGTGCCAGCAGCTCACAGACTAGCGGGATGCCCTACGAGCAGTACTTC	CASSSQTSGMPYEQYF	TRBV7-9	TRBJ2-7	-	TRBD2
TGCGCCAGCAGCTTGGTGGAGACTAAAGAGACCCAGTACTTC	CASSLVETKETQYF	TRBV5-1	TRBJ2-5	-	-
TGTGCCAGCACGCCTCCACTTGGGCTAGCGGGAGCAGTCAATGAGCAGTTCTTC	CASTPPLGLAGAVNEQFF	TRBV28	TRBJ2-1	-	TRBD2
TGTGCCAGTAGGCCACAGGGCAGTGGGTCCTACAATGAGCAGTTCTTC	CASRPQGSGSYNEQFF	TRBV19	TRBJ2-1	-	-
TGTGCCAGCTCTCCGACTAGCGGAGGGACCTACGAGCAGTACTTC	CASSPTSGGTYEQYF	TRBV18	TRBJ2-7	-	TRBD2
TGTGCCAGCAGGCAACAGGGGCCGGCGATTGGCTACACCTTC	CASRQQGPAIGYTF	TRBV5-4	TRBJ1-2	-	TRBD1
TGCGCCAGCAGCTTGAATATCTACGGAGGGTCACCCCTCCACTTT	CASSLNIYGGSPLHF	TRBV5-1	TRBJ1-6	-	-
TGTGCCAGCTCATCCGGGACGGCTAGCGGTCAGCCCCAGCATTTT	CASSSGTASGQPQHF	TRBV18	TRBJ1-5	-	-
TGTGCCAGCAGCCCCCAGACAGCGAACACTGAAGCTTTCTTT	CASSPQTANTEAFF	TRBV5-4	TRBJ1-1	-	-
TGTGCCAGCAGCGACACAACGGACTATGGCTACACCTTC	CASSDTTDYGYTF	TRBV7-9	TRBJ1-2	-	-
TGTGCCAGCAAAACGGAGAGCAATCAGCCCCAGCATTTT	CASKTESNQPQHF	TRBV6-1	TRBJ1-5	-	-